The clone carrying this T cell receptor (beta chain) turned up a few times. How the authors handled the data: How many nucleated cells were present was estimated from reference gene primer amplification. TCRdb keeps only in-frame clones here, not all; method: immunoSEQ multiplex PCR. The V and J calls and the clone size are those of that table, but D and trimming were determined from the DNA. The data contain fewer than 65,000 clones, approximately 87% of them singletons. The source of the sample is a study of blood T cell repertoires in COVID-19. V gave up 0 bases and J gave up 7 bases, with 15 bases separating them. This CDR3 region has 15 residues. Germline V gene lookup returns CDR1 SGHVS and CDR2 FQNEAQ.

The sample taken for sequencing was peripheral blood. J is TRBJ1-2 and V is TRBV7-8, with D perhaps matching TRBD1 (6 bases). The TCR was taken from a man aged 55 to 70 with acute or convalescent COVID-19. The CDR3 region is CASSLAIQGKGGYTF. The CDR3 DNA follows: TGTGCCAGCAGCTTAGCGATCCAGGGGAAGGGTGGCTACACCTTC.